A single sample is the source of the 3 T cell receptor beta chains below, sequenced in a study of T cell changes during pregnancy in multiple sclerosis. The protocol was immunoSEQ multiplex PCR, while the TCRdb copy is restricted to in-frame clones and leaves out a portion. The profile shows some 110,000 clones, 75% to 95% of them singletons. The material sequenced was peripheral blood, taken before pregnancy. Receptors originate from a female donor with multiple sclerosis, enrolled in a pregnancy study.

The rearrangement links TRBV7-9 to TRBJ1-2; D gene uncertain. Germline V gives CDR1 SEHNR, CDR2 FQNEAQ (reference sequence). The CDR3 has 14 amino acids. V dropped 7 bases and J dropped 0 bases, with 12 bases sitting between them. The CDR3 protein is CASIRGGSNYGYTF. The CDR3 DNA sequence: TGTGCCAGCATTCGGGGAGGGTCTAACTATGGCTACACCTTC.

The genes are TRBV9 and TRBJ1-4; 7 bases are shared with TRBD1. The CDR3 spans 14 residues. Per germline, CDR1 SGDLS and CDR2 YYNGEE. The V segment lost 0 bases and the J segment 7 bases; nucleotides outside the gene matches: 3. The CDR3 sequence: CASSVGDSGEKLFF. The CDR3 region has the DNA TGTGCCAGCAGCGTAGGGGACAGTGGTGAAAAACTGTTTTTT.

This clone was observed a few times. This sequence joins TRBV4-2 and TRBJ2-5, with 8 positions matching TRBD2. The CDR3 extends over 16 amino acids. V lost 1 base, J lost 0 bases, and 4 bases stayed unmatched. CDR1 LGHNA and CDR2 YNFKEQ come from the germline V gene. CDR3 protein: CASSQVSGVDQETQYF. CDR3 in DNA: TGTGCCAGCAGCCAAGTTAGCGGGGTAGACCAAGAGACCCAGTACTTC.